This TCR beta chain was obtained from a study of blood T cell repertoires in COVID-19. Turning to the study itself: COVID-19 samples, acute and convalescent, were from the United States, Italy and Spain.

Authors' analysis steps: Reference gene primer amplification gave nucleated cell count estimates. Sequenced by immunoSEQ multiplex PCR; TCRdb stores in-frame clones only, minus some. V, J and clone size are taken as reported in that table, and D and trimming were inferred from the DNA itself. The repertoire holds roughly 100,000 clones, with about 86% as singletons. Unmatched junction bases numbered 6, after V lost 5 bases and J lost 3 bases. The CDR3 length is 15 residues. CDR1 and CDR2 (germline): LGHNA, YNFKEQ. The sequenced material came from peripheral blood. The V and J genes are TRBV4-2 and TRBJ2-5; 10 bases are a match to TRBD2. The clonotype originates from a human donor in a cohort sampled during active COVID-19. CDR3 protein: CASSVGTSEEETQYF. For the CDR3, the DNA is TGTGCCAGCAGCGTCGGGACTAGCGAGGAAGAGACCCAGTACTTC.